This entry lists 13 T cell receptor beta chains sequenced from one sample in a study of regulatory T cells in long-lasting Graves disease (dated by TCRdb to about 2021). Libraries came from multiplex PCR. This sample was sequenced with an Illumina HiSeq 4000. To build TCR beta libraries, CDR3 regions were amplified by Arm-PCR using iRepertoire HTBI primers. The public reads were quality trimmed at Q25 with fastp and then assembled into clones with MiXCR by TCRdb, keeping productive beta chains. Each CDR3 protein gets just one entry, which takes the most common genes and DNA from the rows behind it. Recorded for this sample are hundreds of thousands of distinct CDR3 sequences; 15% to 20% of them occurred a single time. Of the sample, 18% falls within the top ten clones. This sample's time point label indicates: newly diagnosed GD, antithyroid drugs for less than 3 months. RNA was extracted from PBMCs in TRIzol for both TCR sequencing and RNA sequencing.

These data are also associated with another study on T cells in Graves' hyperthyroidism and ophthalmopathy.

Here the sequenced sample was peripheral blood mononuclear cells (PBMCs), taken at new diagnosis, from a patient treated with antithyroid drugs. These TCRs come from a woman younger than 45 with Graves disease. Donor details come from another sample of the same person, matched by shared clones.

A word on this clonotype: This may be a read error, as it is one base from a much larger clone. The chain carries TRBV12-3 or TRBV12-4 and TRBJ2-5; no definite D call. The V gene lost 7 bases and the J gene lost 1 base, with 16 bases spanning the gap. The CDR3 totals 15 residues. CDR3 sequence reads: CASTDPTVLQETQYF. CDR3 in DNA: TGTGCCAGCACCGATCCAACCGTCCTCCAAGAGACCCAGTACTTC.

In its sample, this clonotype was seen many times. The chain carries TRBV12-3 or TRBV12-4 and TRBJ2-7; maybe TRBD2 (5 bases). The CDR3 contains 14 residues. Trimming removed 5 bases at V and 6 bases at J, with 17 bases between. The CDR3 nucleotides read TGTGCCAGCAGTACCCAACTAGGGATTGCCGAGCAGTACTTC. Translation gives CASSTQLGIAEQYF.

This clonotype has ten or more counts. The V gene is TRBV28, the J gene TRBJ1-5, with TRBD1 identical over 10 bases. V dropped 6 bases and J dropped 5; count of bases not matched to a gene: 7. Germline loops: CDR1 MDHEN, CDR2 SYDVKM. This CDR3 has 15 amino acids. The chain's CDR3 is CASSWGQGLYQPQHF. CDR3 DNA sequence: TGTGCCAGCAGCTGGGGACAGGGGCTTTATCAGCCCCAGCATTTT.

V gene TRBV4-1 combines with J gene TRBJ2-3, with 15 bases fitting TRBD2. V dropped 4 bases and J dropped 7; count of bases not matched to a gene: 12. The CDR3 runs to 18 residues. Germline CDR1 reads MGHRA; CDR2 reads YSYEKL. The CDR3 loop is CASSLGLAGGPGEYTQYF. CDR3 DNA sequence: TGCGCCAGCAGCCTTGGACTAGCGGGAGGGCCAGGGGAATATACGCAGTATTTT.

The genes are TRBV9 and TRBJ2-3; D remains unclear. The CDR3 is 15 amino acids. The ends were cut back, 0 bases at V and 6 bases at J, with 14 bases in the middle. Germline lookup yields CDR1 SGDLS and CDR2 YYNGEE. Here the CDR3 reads CASSVVEWLGDTQYF. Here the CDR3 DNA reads TGTGCCAGCAGCGTAGTGGAGTGGTTAGGTGATACGCAGTATTTT.

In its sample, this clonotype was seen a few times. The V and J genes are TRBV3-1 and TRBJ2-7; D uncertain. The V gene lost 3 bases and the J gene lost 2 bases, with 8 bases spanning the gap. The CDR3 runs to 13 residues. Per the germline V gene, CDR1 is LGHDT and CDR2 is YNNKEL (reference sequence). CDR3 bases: TGTGCCAGCAGCCACCGCACCGCCTACGAGCAGTACTTC. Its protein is CASSHRTAYEQYF.

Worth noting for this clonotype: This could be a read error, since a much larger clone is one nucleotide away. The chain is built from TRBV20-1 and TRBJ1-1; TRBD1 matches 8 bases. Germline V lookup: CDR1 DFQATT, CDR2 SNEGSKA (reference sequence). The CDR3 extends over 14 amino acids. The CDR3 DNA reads TGCAGTGCTCCCAGACAGGGGATGAACACTGAAGCTTCCTTT. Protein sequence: CSAPRQGMNTEASF.

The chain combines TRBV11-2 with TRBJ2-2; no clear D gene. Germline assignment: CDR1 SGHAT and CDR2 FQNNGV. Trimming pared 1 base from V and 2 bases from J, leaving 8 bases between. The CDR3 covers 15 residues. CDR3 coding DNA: TGTGCCAGCAGCTTAGGTAGCAGAAACACCGGGGAGCTGTTTTTT. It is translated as CASSLGSRNTGELFF.

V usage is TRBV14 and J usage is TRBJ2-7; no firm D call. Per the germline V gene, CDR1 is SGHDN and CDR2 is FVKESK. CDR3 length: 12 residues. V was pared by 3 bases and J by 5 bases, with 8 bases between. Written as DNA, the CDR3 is TGTGCCAGCAGCCACCAGTTGAACGAGCAGTACTTC. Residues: CASSHQLNEQYF.

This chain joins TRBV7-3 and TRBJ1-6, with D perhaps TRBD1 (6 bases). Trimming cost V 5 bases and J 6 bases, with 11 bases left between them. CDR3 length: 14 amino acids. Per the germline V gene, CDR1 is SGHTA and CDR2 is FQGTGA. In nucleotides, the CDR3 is TGTGCCAGCAGCACAGGGCCACCTAATTCACCCCTCCACTTT. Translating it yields CASSTGPPNSPLHF. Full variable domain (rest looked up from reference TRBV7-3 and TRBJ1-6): GAGVSQTPSNKVTEKGKYVELRCDPISGHTALYWYRQSLGQGPEFLIYFQGTGAADDSGLPNDRFFAVRPEGSVSTLKIQRTERGDSAVYLCASSTGPPNSPLHFGNGTRLTVT.

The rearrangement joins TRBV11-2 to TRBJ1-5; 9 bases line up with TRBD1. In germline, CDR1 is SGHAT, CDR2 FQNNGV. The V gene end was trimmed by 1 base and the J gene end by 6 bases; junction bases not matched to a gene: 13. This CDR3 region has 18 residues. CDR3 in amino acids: CASSLVIGTGKRSQPQHF. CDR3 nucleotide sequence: TGTGCCAGCAGCTTAGTGATCGGGACAGGGAAACGTAGTCAGCCCCAGCATTTT.

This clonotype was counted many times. The DNA for the CDR3 is TGTGCCAGCAGTTTGGTGTATATGGAAGGCTATGGCTACACCTTC. As protein: CASSLVYMEGYGYTF. The chain carries TRBV12-3 or TRBV12-4 and TRBJ1-2; D uncertain. CDR3 length: 15 amino acids. Deletions cut 3 bases from V and 4 bases from J, with 15 bases between.

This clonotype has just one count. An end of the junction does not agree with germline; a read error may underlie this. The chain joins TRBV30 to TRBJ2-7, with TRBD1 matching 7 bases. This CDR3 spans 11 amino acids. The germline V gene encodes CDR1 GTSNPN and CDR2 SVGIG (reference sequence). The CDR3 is CAWSVQGPYMF. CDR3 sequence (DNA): TGTGCCTGGAGTGTACAGGGGCCCTATATGTTC.